This entry is about one TCR beta chain. What it recognizes is unknown. This sample is drawn from a study of cytomegalovirus exposure and HLA in healthy donors. At the level of the study: Unique TCRs numbering approximately 80 million, obtained from HLA-typed donors, made up an early data release.

Both 60 Vbeta primers and 13 Jbeta primers went into the PCR. TCRdb keeps only in-frame clones here, not all; method: immunoSEQ multiplex PCR. The sample contains about 240,000 clones, around 80% of which appear only once. V was clipped by 4 bases and J by 6 bases, with 15 bases between them. This CDR3 has 14 amino acids. Germline CDR1 is LNHNV and CDR2 is YYDKDF (reference sequence). The study, taken as a whole, reports: TCR beta V segments were, for the most part, productive about 87% or about 30% of the time in an earlier analysis.

The chain employs TRBV15 and TRBJ1-1, with D possibly TRBD1 on 5 matching bases. The sequence was obtained from a woman in her sixties in good health and CMV-seropositive. The sequencing input was PBMCs. The CDR3, as DNA: TGTGCCACCAGCAAAGGGGTTTTGATTCCTGAAGCTTTCTTT. Amino acid sequence: CATSKGVLIPEAFF. The full variable domain, its missing parts supplied by reference TRBV15 and TRBJ1-1, is DAMVIQNPRYQVTQFGKPVTLSCSQTLNHNVMYWYQQKSSQAPKLLFHYYDKDFNNEADTPDNFQSRRPNTSFCFLDIRSPGLGDTAMYLCATSKGVLIPEAFFGQGTRLTVV.